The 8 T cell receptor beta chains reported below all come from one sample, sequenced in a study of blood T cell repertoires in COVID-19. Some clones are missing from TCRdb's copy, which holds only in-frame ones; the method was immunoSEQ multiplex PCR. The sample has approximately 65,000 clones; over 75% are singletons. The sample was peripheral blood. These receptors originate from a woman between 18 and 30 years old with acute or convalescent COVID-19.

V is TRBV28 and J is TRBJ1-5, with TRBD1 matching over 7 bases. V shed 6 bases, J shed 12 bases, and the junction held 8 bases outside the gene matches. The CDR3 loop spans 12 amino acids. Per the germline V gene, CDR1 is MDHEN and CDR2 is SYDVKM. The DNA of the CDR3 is TGTGCCAGCAGCGCTCAGAGGGGGCGCCAGCATTTT. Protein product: CASSAQRGRQHF.

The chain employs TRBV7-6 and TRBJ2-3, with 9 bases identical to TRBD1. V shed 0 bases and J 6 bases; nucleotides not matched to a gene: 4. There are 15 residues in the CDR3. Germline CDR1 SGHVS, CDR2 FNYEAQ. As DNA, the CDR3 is TGTGCCAGCAGCTTAGCGGGGACAGGGATGGATACGCAGTATTTT. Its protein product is CASSLAGTGMDTQYF.

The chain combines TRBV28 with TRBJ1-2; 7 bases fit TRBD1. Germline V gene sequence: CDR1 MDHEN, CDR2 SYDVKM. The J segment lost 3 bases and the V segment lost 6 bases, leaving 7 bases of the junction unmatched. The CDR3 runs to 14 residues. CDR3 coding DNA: TGTGCCAGCAGCGCGACTGGACAGGACTATGGCTACACCTTC. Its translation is CASSATGQDYGYTF.

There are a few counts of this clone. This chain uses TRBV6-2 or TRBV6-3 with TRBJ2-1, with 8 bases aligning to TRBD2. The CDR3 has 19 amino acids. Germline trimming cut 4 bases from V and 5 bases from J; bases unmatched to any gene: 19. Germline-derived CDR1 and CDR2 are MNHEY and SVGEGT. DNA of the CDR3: TGTGCCAGCAGTTCAACGACTAGCGCCTTACGTGAGGGACACAATGAGCAGTTCTTC. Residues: CASSSTTSALREGHNEQFF.

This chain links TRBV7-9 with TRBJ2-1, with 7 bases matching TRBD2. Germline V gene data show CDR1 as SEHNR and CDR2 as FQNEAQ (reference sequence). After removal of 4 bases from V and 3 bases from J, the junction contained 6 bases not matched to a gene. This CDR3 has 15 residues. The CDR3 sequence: CASSSSGNLYNEQFF. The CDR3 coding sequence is TGTGCCAGCAGCTCGAGCGGGAATCTCTACAATGAGCAGTTCTTC.

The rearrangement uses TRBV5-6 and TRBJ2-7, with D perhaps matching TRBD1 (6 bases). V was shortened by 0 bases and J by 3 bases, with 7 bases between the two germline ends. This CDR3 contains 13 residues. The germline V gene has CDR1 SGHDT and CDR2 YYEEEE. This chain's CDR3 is CASSLEGDYEQYF. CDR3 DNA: TGTGCCAGCAGCTTGGAGGGGGACTACGAGCAGTACTTC.

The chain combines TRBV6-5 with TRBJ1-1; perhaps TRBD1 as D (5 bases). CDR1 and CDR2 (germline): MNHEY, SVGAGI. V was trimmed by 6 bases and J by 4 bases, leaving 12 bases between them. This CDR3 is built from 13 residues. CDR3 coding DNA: TGTGCCAGCAGGAAAGACGGGGGCACTGAAGCTTTCTTT. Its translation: CASRKDGGTEAFF.

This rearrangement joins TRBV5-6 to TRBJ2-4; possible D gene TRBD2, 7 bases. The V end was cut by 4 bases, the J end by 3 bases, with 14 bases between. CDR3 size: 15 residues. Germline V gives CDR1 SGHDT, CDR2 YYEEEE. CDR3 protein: CASSRNRDYKNIQYF. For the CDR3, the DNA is TGTGCCAGCAGCCGCAACAGGGACTACAAAAACATTCAGTACTTC.